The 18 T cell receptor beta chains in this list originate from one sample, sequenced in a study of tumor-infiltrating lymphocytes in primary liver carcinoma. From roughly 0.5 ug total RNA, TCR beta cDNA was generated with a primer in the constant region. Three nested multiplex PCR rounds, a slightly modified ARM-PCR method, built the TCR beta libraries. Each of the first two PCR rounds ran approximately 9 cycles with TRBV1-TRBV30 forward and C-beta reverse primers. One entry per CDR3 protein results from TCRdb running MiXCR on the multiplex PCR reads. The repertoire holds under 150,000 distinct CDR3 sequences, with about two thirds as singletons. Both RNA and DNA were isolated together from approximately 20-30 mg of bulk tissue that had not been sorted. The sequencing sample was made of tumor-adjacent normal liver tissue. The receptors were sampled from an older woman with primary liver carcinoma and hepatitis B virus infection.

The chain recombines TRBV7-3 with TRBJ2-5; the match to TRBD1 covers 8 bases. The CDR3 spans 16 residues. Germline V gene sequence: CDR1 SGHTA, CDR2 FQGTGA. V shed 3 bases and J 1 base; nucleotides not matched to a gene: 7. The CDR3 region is CASSFRGREGQETQYF. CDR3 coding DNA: TGTGCCAGCAGCTTCAGGGGGCGAGAAGGCCAAGAGACCCAGTACTTC.

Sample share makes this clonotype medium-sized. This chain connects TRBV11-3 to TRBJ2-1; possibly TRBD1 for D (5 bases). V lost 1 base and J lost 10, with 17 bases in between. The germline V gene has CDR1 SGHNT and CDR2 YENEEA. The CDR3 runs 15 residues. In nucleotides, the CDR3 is TGTGCCAGCAGCTTAGGGGCCCAGGGTCGCAAGGAGCAGTTCTTC. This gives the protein CASSLGAQGRKEQFF. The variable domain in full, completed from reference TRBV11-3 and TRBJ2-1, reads EAGVVQSPRYKIIEKKQPVAFWCNPISGHNTLYWYLQNLGQGPELLIRYENEEAVDDSQLPKDRFSAERLKGVDSTLKIQPAELGDSAVYLCASSLGAQGRKEQFFGPGTRLTVL.

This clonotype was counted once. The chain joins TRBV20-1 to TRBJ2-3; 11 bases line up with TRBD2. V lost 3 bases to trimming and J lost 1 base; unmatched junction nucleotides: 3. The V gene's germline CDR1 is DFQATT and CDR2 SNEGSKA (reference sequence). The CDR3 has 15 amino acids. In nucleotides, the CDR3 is TGCAGTGCTAGGGGGACTAGCGGACGCACAGATACGCAGTATTTT. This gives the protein CSARGTSGRTDTQYF.

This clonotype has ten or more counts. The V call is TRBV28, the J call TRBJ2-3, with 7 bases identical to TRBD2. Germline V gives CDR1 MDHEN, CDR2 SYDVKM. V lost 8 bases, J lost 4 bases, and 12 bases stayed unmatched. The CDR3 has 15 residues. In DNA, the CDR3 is TGTGCCAGCCTAAAGAGCGGGACGGGCTCAGATACGCAGTATTTT. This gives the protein CASLKSGTGSDTQYF.

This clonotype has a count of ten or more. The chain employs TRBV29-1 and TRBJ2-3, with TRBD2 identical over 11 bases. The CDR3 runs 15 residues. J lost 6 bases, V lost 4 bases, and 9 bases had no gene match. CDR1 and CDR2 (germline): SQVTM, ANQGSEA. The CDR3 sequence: CSVAVAGGPGDTQYF. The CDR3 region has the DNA TGCAGCGTTGCAGTAGCGGGAGGGCCGGGGGATACGCAGTATTTT.

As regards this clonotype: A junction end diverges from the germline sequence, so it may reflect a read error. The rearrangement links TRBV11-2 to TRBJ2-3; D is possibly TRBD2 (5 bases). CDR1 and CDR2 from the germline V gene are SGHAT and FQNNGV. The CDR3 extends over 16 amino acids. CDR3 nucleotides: TGTGCCAGCAGCTTAGGTATCGAGCGGAGCACAGATATGCAGTATTTT. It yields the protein CASSLGIERSTDMQYF.

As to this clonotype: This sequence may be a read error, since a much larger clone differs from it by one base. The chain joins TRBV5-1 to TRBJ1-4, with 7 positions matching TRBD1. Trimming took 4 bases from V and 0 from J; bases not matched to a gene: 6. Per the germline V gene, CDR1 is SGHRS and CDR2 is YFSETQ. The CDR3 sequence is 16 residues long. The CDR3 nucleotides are TGCGCCAGCAGCGCCGGGACAGTCGCAACTAATGAAAAACTGTTTTTT. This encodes CASSAGTVATNEKLFF.

The CDR3, as DNA: TGCGCCAGCAGCTTTTTTGGCGGGAGGGCTGGCGCCGGGGAGCTGTTTTTT. Translating it yields CASSFFGGRAGAGELFF. The chain has TRBV5-1 and TRBJ2-2, with 9 bases matching TRBD2. J gave up 6 bases and V 2 bases, and 11 bases lay outside the gene matches. CDR1 and CDR2 (germline): SGHRS, YFSETQ. This CDR3 comprises 17 residues.

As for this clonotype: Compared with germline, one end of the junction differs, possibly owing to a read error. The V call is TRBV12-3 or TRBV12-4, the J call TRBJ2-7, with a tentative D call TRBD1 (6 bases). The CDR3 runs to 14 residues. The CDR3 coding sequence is TGTGTCAGCACTGATACAGGGCGCGCTTACGAGCAGTACTTC. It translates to CVSTDTGRAYEQYF.

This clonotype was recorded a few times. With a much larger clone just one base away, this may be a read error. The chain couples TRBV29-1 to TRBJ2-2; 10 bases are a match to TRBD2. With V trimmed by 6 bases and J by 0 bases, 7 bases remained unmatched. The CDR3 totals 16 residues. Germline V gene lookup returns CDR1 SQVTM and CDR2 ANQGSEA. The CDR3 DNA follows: TGCAGCGTAGAACTAGCGGGACACGCGAACACCGGGGAGCTGTTTTTT. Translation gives CSVELAGHANTGELFF.

CDR3: CASSPSGHQETQYF. The CDR3, as DNA: TGCGCCAGCAGCCCAAGTGGGCACCAAGAGACCCAGTACTTC. The chain couples TRBV5-1 to TRBJ2-5; D not certain. V shed 4 bases and J shed 0 bases, with 10 bases lying between them. CDR1 SGHRS and CDR2 YFSETQ come from the germline V gene. The length of the CDR3 is 14 residues.

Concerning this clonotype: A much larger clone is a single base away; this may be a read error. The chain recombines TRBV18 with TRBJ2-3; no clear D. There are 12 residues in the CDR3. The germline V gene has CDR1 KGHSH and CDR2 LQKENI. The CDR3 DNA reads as TGTGCCAGCTCACCGAGCATAGATACGCAGTATTTT. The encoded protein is CASSPSIDTQYF.

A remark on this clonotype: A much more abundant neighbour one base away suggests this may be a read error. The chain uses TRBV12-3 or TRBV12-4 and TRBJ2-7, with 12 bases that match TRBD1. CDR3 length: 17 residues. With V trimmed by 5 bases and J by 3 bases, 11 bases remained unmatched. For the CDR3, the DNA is TGTGCCAGCAGTGCCGGGACAGGGGGCGCGAGCGACTACGAGCAGTACTTC. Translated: CASSAGTGGASDYEQYF.

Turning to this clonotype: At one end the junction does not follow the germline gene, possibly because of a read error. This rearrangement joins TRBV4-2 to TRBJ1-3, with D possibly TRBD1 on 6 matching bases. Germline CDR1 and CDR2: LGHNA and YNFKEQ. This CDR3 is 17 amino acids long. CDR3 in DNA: TGTGCCAGCAGCCAAGGCGGGGGGGGCCTTGCTGGAAACACCATACACTTT. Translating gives CASSQGGGGLAGNTIHF.

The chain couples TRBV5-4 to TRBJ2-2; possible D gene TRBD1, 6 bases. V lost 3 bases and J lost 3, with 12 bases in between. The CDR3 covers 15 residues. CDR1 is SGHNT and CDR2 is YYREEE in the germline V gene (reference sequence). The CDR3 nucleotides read TGTGCCAGCAGCTCAGACAGGAACTACACCGGGGAGCTGTTTTTT. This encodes CASSSDRNYTGELFF.

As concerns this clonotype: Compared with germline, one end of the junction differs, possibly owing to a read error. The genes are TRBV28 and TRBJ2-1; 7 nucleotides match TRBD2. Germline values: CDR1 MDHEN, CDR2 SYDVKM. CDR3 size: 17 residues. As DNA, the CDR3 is TGTGCCTGCAGTCCTGGTAAGTCTAGCGGAGCCTATAATGAGCAGTTCTTC. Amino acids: CACSPGKSSGAYNEQFF.

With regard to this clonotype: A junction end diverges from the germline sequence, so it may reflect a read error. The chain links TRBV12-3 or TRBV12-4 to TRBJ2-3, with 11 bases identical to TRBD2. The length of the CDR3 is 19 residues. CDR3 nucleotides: TGTGCCAGGAACTTCGGGACTAGCGGATTCAATAGCATCTCAGATACTCAGTATTTT. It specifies CARNFGTSGFNSISDTQYF.

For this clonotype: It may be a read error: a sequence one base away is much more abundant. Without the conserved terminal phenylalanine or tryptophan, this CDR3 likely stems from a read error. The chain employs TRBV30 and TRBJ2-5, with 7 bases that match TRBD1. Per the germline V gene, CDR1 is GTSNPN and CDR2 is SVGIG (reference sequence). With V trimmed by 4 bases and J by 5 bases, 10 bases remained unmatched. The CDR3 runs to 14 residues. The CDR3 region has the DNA TGTGCCTGGAAACATCAGACAGGGTTGGAGACCCAGTACATC. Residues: CAWKHQTGLETQYI.